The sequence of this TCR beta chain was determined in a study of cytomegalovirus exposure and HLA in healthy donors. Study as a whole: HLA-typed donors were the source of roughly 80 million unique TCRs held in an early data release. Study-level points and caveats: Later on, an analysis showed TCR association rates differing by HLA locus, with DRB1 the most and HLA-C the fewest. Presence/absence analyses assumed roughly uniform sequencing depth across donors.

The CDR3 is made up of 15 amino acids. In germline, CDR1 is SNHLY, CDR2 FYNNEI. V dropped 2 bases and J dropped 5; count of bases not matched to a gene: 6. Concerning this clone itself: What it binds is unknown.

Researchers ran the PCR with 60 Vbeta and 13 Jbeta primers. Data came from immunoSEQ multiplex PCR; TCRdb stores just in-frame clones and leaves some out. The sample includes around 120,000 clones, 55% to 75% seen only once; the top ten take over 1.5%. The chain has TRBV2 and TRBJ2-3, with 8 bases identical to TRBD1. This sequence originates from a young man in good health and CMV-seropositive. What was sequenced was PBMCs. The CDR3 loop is CASSEQGARKDTQYF. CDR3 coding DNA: TGTGCCAGCAGTGAACAGGGGGCACGGAAAGATACGCAGTATTTT.